A selection of T cell receptor beta chains follows, all from one sample in a study of CD8 T cells in Susac syndrome. TCRdb re-called the immunoSEQ multiplex PCR reads through MiXCR, storing one row per CDR3 protein. The sample lists some 160,000 distinct CDR3 sequences; roughly 92% were seen once. The source material was CD4+ T cells from PBMCs. The origin of the receptors is a human donor with Susac syndrome. Both conserved end residues are part of each CDR3. D genes are given only for firm matches. Not all rows give a size; the values are once, few, many and, for expanded clones, a class.

size	J	D	V	DNA	CDR3
.	TRBJ1-1	.	TRBV24-1	TGTGCCACCAGTGATTTTGGGGCCCGGGAGGGGGCTTTCTTT	CATSDFGAREGAFF
.	TRBJ1-2	.	TRBV12-3/TRBV12-4	TGTGCCAGCAGGCCAGGATCTAACTATGGCTACACCTTC	CASRPGSNYGYTF
.	TRBJ2-5	TRBD1	TRBV11-2	TGTGCCAGCAGCTCTTGGACAGGGGAAGAGACCCAGTACTTC	CASSSWTGEETQYF
.	TRBJ2-1	TRBD1	TRBV7-2	TGTGCCAGCAGACCACAGGGGACCTACAATGAGCAGTTCTTC	CASRPQGTYNEQFF
.	TRBJ2-7	TRBD1	TRBV29-1	TGCAGCGTTGGGGGGGGACAGGGTTCCGAGCAGTACTTC	CSVGGGQGSEQYF
.	TRBJ1-5	.	TRBV2	TGTGCCAGCAGTGGACAGCAAAATCAGCCCCAGCATTTT	CASSGQQNQPQHF
.	TRBJ1-1	.	TRBV6-2/TRBV6-3	TGTGCCAGCAGTTACCATTACAGGGTCACTGAAGCTTTCTTT	CASSYHYRVTEAFF
.	TRBJ2-2	.	TRBV20-1	TGCAGTGCCCGGCTAATGCTCAAGACCGGAGGCACCGGGGAGCTGTTTTTT	CSARLMLKTGGTGELFF
few	TRBJ2-1	.	TRBV11-1	TGTGCCAGCAGCTCGGTTTTGGGGCGGAATGAGCAGTTCTTC	CASSSVLGRNEQFF
.	TRBJ2-2	.	TRBV10-2	TGCGCCAGCAGTGAAAGGGGTTGGTCCGGGGAGCTGTTTTTT	CASSERGWSGELFF
.	TRBJ2-3	TRBD1	TRBV15	TGTGCCACCAGCCCCCGACAGGGCGATACGCAGTATTTT	CATSPRQGDTQYF
.	TRBJ2-5	TRBD1	TRBV23-1	TGCGCCAGCTCGCGTTTGTGGGGCGGACAGGGGAGGGCCCAGTACTTC	CASSRLWGGQGRAQYF
.	TRBJ2-1	TRBD1	TRBV6-1	TGTGCCAGCAATAGTGGGACAGTGGGGCGTTATGAGCAGTTCTTC	CASNSGTVGRYEQFF
.	TRBJ1-4	.	TRBV3-1	TGTGCCAGCAGCCAGGGTATGGAGCGACTGTTTTTT	CASSQGMERLFF
.	TRBJ2-5	.	TRBV24-1	TGTGCCACCAGTGAGGGCGGCAGGGGAGGAGAGACCCAGTACTTC	CATSEGGRGGETQYF
.	TRBJ2-7	.	TRBV15	TGTGCCACCAGCGGCCTCTCCTACGAGCAGTACTTC	CATSGLSYEQYF
.	TRBJ1-6	.	TRBV12-5	TGTGCTAGTGCTCGACTGGGGGGGTCGAATTCACCCCTCCACTTT	CASARLGGSNSPLHF
.	TRBJ2-1	.	TRBV6-2/TRBV6-3	TGTGCCAGCAGCTACAGAACCTACAATGAGCAGTTCTTC	CASSYRTYNEQFF